This TCR beta chain was captured by sequencing in a study of blood T cell repertoires in COVID-19. Looking at the study overall: Sources were T cells, B-cell-depleted T cells, or PBMCs; the material itself was cDNA or gDNA.

The CDR3 runs to 15 residues. V lost 1 base to trimming and J lost 2 bases, with 13 bases between them. The germline V gene has CDR1 SGHDT and CDR2 YYEEEE. In the study's own analysis: How many nucleated cells were present was estimated from reference gene primer amplification. Data came from immunoSEQ multiplex PCR; TCRdb stores just in-frame clones and leaves some out. Clone size and the V and J calls come from that table; the DNA yielded D and trimming. Found here are 200,000 or so clones, around 83% of them singletons; the top ten hold 2% to 2.5%. This TCR came from a man in his forties who had recovered from COVID-19. V gene TRBV5-6 combines with J gene TRBJ2-7; a possible D gene is TRBD2 (6 bases). Sequenced sample: peripheral blood. CDR3 region: CASSLSGLLTYEQYF. The CDR3, as DNA: TGTGCCAGCAGCTTGTCCGGACTACTTACCTACGAGCAGTACTTC.